What follows describes a single T cell receptor beta chain. Its antigen remains unknown. This was the immunoSEQ v3 assay. Sequencing depth was around 2 million read pairs for survey level, roughly 4.5-6 million for deep. Measured with immunoSEQ multiplex PCR; TCRdb has only the in-frame clones, and not every one. The sample has 36,000 or so clones; about 73% are singletons. These data belong to a study of TIL therapy for anti-PD-1-resistant metastatic lung cancer. Study at large: Patients had a median age of around 54 years (range about 35-75).

Time point: pre-treatment sample, taken before nivolumab and TIL therapy. V lost 1 base and J 11 bases, leaving 12 bases between the germline ends. This CDR3 is built from 13 residues. Germline CDR1 reads SGHTA; CDR2 reads FQGNSA. Notes on the study in general: TIL clonotype persistence in blood showed no apparent association with response. The cohort had more treatment-naive, never-smoker and oncogene-addicted patients than typical.

The source is a person between 25 and 80 years old with non-small cell lung cancer. The V call is TRBV7-2, the J call TRBJ1-5; the D is unclear. The starting material was blood, obtained at baseline. The CDR3 nucleotides are TGTGCCAGCAGCTTAGACGGGCGCGCAGCCCAGCATTTT. Encoded protein: CASSLDGRAAQHF.